These 23 T cell receptor beta chains came from one sample sequenced in a study of response to subunit inactivated influenza vaccine. Using its own MiXCR run on the RT-PCR reads, TCRdb lists one record per CDR3 protein. Among hundreds of thousands of distinct CDR3 sequences listed, 25% were seen once. This specimen consisted of CD4+ T cells sorted from PBMCs, obtained about 5 days after vaccination. These receptors were collected from a man in his forties or fifties who received an inactivated influenza vaccine.

The chain is built from TRBV19 and TRBJ2-4, with TRBD2 as a possible D gene (5 bases). With 5 bases removed from V and 1 base from J, the gap between germline ends came to 21 bases. CDR3 length: 18 residues. Germline assignment: CDR1 LNHDA and CDR2 SQIVND (reference sequence). The CDR3 region is CASSFHSSGRRAKNIQYF. The DNA for the CDR3 is TGTGCCAGTAGTTTCCATTCGTCGGGAAGGCGGGCCAAAAACATTCAGTACTTC.

This clonotype was seen only a few times. The rearrangement uses TRBV20-1 and TRBJ1-4, with 8 bases lining up with TRBD1. The V and J ends lost 5 bases and 5 bases, in that order; junction bases with no gene match: 4. Germline CDR1 and CDR2: DFQATT and SNEGSKA (reference sequence). This CDR3 has 13 amino acids. The CDR3 sequence is CSAGRGLNEKLFF. CDR3 in DNA: TGCAGTGCTGGCAGGGGGCTGAATGAAAAACTGTTTTTT.

The rearrangement links TRBV11-2 to TRBJ2-7; a weak D match, TRBD1 (5 bases). The germline V and J ends were trimmed by 6 bases and 2 bases, with 14 bases remaining between them. The CDR3 totals 14 residues. Germline V CDR1 and CDR2: SGHAT, FQNNGV. The CDR3 spells CASRNPRQPYEQYF. CDR3 in DNA: TGTGCCAGCAGAAACCCCCGACAGCCCTACGAGCAGTACTTC.

The chain recombines TRBV6-2 or TRBV6-3 with TRBJ2-1; 8 positions agree with TRBD2. V gave up 5 bases and J gave up 6 bases; unmatched junction bases: 6. Germline assignment: CDR1 MNHEY and CDR2 SVGEGT. This CDR3 comprises 14 residues. The CDR3 DNA follows: TGTGCCAGCAGTCGGGGGGGCCGCATCAATGAGCAGTTCTTC. Amino acids: CASSRGGRINEQFF.

This clonotype was picked up a small number of times. This rearrangement joins TRBV27 to TRBJ1-1; 10 bases map to TRBD1. The length of the CDR3 is 15 residues. Germline CDR1 reads MNHEY; CDR2 reads SMNVEV (reference sequence). Trimming cost V 3 bases and J 4 bases; bases outside gene matches: 5. The CDR3 nucleotides are TGTGCCAGCAGTTTCGGGACAGGGGTCTTCACTGAAGCTTTCTTT. It yields the protein CASSFGTGVFTEAFF.

The chain is built from TRBV12-3 or TRBV12-4 and TRBJ1-1, with D uncertain. The V gene lost 6 bases and the J gene lost 0 bases, with 8 bases spanning the gap. The CDR3 totals 13 residues. The CDR3 is CASRDGVNTEAFF. CDR3 DNA sequence: TGTGCCAGCAGAGACGGGGTGAACACTGAAGCTTTCTTT.

V usage is TRBV25-1 and J usage is TRBJ2-7; TRBD1 matches 11 bases. The CDR3 runs to 14 residues. Germline V gives CDR1 MGHDK, CDR2 SYGVNS. The V gene end was trimmed by 2 bases and the J gene end by 9 bases; junction bases not matched to a gene: 6. Here the CDR3 reads CASSEGTGGRGQYF. Written as DNA, the CDR3 is TGTGCCAGCAGTGAAGGGACAGGGGGTCGTGGGCAGTACTTC.

The chain carries TRBV5-1 and TRBJ2-1, with 7 nucleotides matching TRBD2. Germline CDR1 SGHRS, CDR2 YFSETQ. With V trimmed by 4 bases and J by 1 base, 8 bases remained unmatched. The CDR3 length is 16 residues. The CDR3 DNA reads TGCGCCAGCAGCGGGGGGGGGTCTCGGTCCTACAATGAGCAGTTCTTC. It encodes CASSGGGSRSYNEQFF.

This clonotype was recorded many times. The V and J genes are TRBV7-2 and TRBJ2-1, with D hard to call. V lost 1 base, J lost 6 bases, and 4 bases lay in between. The CDR3 is 12 amino acids. The V gene's germline CDR1 is SGHTA and CDR2 FQGNSA. CDR3 in DNA: TGTGCCAGCAGCTTAGGATTCAATGAGCAGTTCTTC. Translation gives CASSLGFNEQFF.

This chain links TRBV10-3 with TRBJ2-5, with TRBD1 matching 7 bases. Trimming took 4 bases from V and 5 from J; bases not matched to a gene: 10. Germline lookup yields CDR1 ENHRY and CDR2 SYGVKD. CDR3 size: 15 residues. This CDR3 reads CAISADRMAKETQYF. The CDR3 nucleotides are TGTGCCATCAGTGCGGACAGGATGGCGAAGGAGACCCAGTACTTC.

The rearrangement joins TRBV12-3 or TRBV12-4 to TRBJ2-6; D is undetermined. Deletions cut 0 bases from V and 0 bases from J, with 6 bases between. The CDR3 is 16 amino acids. As DNA, the CDR3 is TGTGCCAGCAGTTTAGCAAGGACCTCTGGGGCCAACGTCCTGACTTTC. Its protein is CASSLARTSGANVLTF.

The chain links TRBV4-3 to TRBJ2-3; maybe TRBD2 (5 bases). This CDR3 is built from 16 residues. Germline CDR1 LGHNA, CDR2 YSLEER. Between the trimmed V and J ends, which lost 0 bases and 3 bases, there was a span of 13 bases. The CDR3 here is CASSQELPGKTDTQYF. CDR3 in DNA: TGCGCCAGCAGCCAAGAGTTGCCGGGAAAGACAGATACGCAGTATTTT.

The chain is built from TRBV7-2 and TRBJ2-7; the match to TRBD2 covers 14 bases. The CDR3 runs to 15 residues. The junction had 3 bases not matched to a gene; V was cut back by 5 bases and J by 3 bases. Germline CDR1 is SGHTA and CDR2 is FQGNSA. The CDR3 loop reads CASSRTSGRSYEQYF. The CDR3 DNA follows: TGTGCCAGCAGCCGGACTAGCGGGAGGAGCTACGAGCAGTACTTC.

In this sample, this clonotype turned up a few times. The chain has TRBV7-9 and TRBJ2-7; D is ambiguous. Per the germline V gene, CDR1 is SEHNR and CDR2 is FQNEAQ (reference sequence). The CDR3 loop spans 15 amino acids. Deletions cut 2 bases from V and 2 bases from J, with 13 bases between. For the CDR3, the DNA is TGTGCCAGCAGCTTAACCGCGGCGGCCACCTACGAGCAGTACTTC. Encoded protein: CASSLTAAATYEQYF.

Points on this clonotype: One junction end does not reproduce the germline sequence, and a read error may be involved. The rearrangement joins TRBV20-1 to TRBJ1-2; TRBD1 might be the D (5 bases). The length of the CDR3 is 11 residues. The germline V gene encodes CDR1 DFQATT and CDR2 SNEGSKA (reference sequence). CDR3 DNA: TGCAGTGCTAGACAGGGCCGGGAAAATCATTTC. It encodes CSARQGRENHF.

This clonotype was observed a few times. The chain combines TRBV20-1 with TRBJ2-1; a weak D match, TRBD2 (5 bases). V was cut by 3 bases and J by 9 bases, with 9 bases left in between. The CDR3 totals 11 residues. Germline CDR1 and CDR2: DFQATT and SNEGSKA (reference sequence). CDR3 residues: CSARISGEQFF. The CDR3 bases are TGCAGTGCTAGGATCAGCGGTGAGCAGTTCTTC.

The chain combines TRBV7-2 with TRBJ2-7; TRBD2 aligns across 7 bases. V lost 1 base, J lost 5 bases, and 11 bases stayed unmatched. Germline V gene data show CDR1 as SGHTA and CDR2 as FQGNSA. The CDR3 extends over 16 amino acids. The CDR3 sequence: CASSLEFRGGTHEQYF. In nucleotides, the CDR3 is TGTGCCAGCAGCTTAGAGTTTAGGGGAGGGACCCACGAGCAGTACTTC. Drawing the rest from reference TRBV7-2 and TRBJ2-7, the complete variable domain is GAGVSQSPSNKVTEKGKDVELRCDPISGHTALYWYRQSLGQGLEFLIYFQGNSAPDKSGLPSDRFSAERTGGSVSTLTIQRTQQEDSAVYLCASSLEFRGGTHEQYFGPGTRLTVT.

This clonotype came up a few times. The J gene is TRBJ2-3, the V gene TRBV5-1; 7 nucleotides align to TRBD2. V lost 5 bases and J lost 5; bases outside the gene matches: 11. The CDR3 extends over 15 amino acids. Per germline, CDR1 SGHRS and CDR2 YFSETQ. DNA for the CDR3: TGCGCCAGCAGTTCAACTGAGGGGAGGGTAGATACGCAGTATTTT. It translates to CASSSTEGRVDTQYF.

This clonotype was counted between two and nine times. This chain connects TRBV18 to TRBJ2-7; D may be TRBD2 (6 bases). Per germline, CDR1 KGHSH and CDR2 LQKENI. The CDR3 runs 15 residues. With 1 base removed from V and 0 bases from J, the gap between germline ends came to 10 bases. The CDR3: CASSPRRTNSYEQYF. The CDR3 DNA sequence: TGTGCCAGCTCACCACGAAGGACTAACTCCTACGAGCAGTACTTC.

A few counts support this clonotype. V and J are TRBV7-7 and TRBJ2-2, with D tentatively TRBD1 (5 bases). Germline-derived CDR1 and CDR2 are SSHAT and FNYEAQ (reference sequence). This CDR3 has 14 residues. Trimming took off 5 bases at V and 1 base at J, with 8 bases between the two ends. CDR3 sequence reads: CASSTTENTGELFF. The CDR3 DNA sequence: TGTGCCAGCAGCACGACAGAGAACACCGGGGAGCTGTTTTTT.

The rearrangement links TRBV7-2 to TRBJ1-2; D gene unclear. The CDR3 has 13 amino acids. The germline V and J ends were trimmed by 2 bases and 4 bases, with 8 bases remaining between them. Germline V gene sequence: CDR1 SGHTA, CDR2 FQGNSA. CDR3 nucleotide sequence: TGTGCCAGCAGCTTAACCGACTTCTATGGCTACACCTTC. Translating it yields CASSLTDFYGYTF.

This clonotype occurred a few times. The rearrangement joins TRBV29-1 to TRBJ2-5, with 7 bases lining up with TRBD1. There are 14 residues in the CDR3. J gave up 2 bases and V 1 base, and 4 bases lay outside the gene matches. Per germline, CDR1 SQVTM and CDR2 ANQGSEA. CDR3: CSVEAGTVQETQYF. The CDR3 DNA follows: TGCAGCGTTGAAGCGGGGACAGTACAAGAGACCCAGTACTTC.

This clonotype was seen a few times. V and J are TRBV5-5 and TRBJ2-2; a weak D match, TRBD2 (6 bases). The germline V and J ends were trimmed by 4 bases and 6 bases, with 19 bases remaining between them. In germline, CDR1 is SGHKS, CDR2 YYEKEE (reference sequence). The CDR3 loop spans 16 amino acids. This CDR3 is CASSLVGGEVAGELFF. CDR3 DNA: TGTGCCAGCAGCCTTGTGGGCGGGGAGGTCGCCGGGGAGCTGTTTTTT.